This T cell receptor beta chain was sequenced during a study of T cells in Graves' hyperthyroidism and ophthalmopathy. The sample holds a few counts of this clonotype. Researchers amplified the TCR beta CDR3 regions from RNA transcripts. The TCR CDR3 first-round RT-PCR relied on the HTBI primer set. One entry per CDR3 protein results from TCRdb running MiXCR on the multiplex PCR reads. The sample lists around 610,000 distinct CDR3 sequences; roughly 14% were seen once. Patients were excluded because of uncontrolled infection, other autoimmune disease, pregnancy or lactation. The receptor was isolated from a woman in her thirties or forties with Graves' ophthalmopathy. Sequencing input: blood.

CDR3 amino acids: CASNKEGQNYNEQFF. The CDR3 bases are TGTGCCAGCAACAAGGAGGGACAAAACTACAATGAGCAGTTCTTC. The gene calls are TRBV3-1 and TRBJ2-1, with D perhaps given as TRBD1 or TRBD2 (6 bases each). Germline V gene sequence: CDR1 LGHDT, CDR2 YNNKEL (reference sequence). V was trimmed by 7 bases and J by 3 bases, leaving 16 bases between them. The CDR3 loop spans 15 amino acids.